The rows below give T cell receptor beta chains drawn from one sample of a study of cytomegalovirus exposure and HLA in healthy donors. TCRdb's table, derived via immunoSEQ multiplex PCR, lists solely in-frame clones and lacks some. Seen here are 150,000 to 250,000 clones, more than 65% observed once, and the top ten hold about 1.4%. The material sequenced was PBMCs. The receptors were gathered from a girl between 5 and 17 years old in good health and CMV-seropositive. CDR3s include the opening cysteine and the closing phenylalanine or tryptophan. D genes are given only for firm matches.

CASSAGGKNTEAFF,.,TRBJ1-1,TRBV27
CASSPEASLRGGKNIQYF,TRBD2,TRBJ2-4,TRBV2
CASSLTGTGRAGYTF,TRBD1,TRBJ1-2,TRBV27
CASSQGLGTKNAEQYF,TRBD2,TRBJ2-7,TRBV4-1
CASSPRPGAGKNEQFF,.,TRBJ2-1,TRBV11-3
CASRGRVGNEQFF,TRBD2,TRBJ2-1,TRBV5-6
CASSLDRGQLYYGYTF,TRBD1,TRBJ1-2,TRBV7-2
CASSEVVEGQPQHF,.,TRBJ1-5,TRBV6-1
CASSRKPGSGVKQETQYF,TRBD2,TRBJ2-5,TRBV7-2
CASSAGPGHGEQFF,.,TRBJ2-1,TRBV9
CASSLQGADTQYF,.,TRBJ2-3,TRBV5-1
CASSVATSGWTGATTGELFF,TRBD1,TRBJ2-2,TRBV9
CAIGAAYEQYF,.,TRBJ2-7,TRBV10-1
CASSDLRGPNSPLHF,.,TRBJ1-6,TRBV5-1
CASSLSQGNTGELFF,.,TRBJ2-2,TRBV7-8
CASSPGLAGTDTQYF,TRBD2,TRBJ2-3,TRBV5-1
CASSVGLPISYNEQFF,.,TRBJ2-1,TRBV6-1
CARSPREAGDTKAHTQYF,TRBD2,TRBJ2-3,TRBV5-3
CASSAGLAGGGSSYEQYF,TRBD2,TRBJ2-7,TRBV5-1
CASSLGSGLGGYTF,.,TRBJ1-2,TRBV11-3
CASSLTPGSGNTIYF,.,TRBJ1-3,TRBV27
CASSPDRKPYEQYF,.,TRBJ2-7,TRBV9
CASSDPGHLAYTIYF,.,TRBJ1-3,TRBV10-2
CASSGGQGSYEQYF,TRBD1,TRBJ2-7,TRBV7-9
CATISGTGEGGAFF,TRBD1,TRBJ1-1,TRBV10-3
CAWSQYRQGGNEQFF,TRBD1,TRBJ2-1,TRBV30
CATSLQPTLGGTEAFF,.,TRBJ1-1,TRBV15
CASSLAGLAGVYEQYF,TRBD2,TRBJ2-7,TRBV7-2
CASSRSTGESDTQYF,TRBD1,TRBJ2-3,TRBV27
CASSVEGQQGNTIYF,TRBD1,TRBJ1-3,TRBV9
CAWIRGGVRGFYNEQFF,TRBD2,TRBJ2-1,TRBV30
CSVASGGASEQFF,TRBD2,TRBJ2-1,TRBV29-1
CAIRRDPYNEQFF,.,TRBJ2-1,TRBV10-3
CATSREGGSGANVLTF,.,TRBJ2-6,TRBV15
CAISKGAGEQYF,.,TRBJ2-7,TRBV10-3
CASGPLAGAYEQYF,TRBD2,TRBJ2-7,TRBV27
CASSWGQNIDSPLHF,TRBD1,TRBJ1-6,TRBV11-2
CASSGRAANYGYTF,.,TRBJ1-2,TRBV6-5
CASSVDPGQGGDTQYF,TRBD1,TRBJ2-3,TRBV9
CASSSQTGANTGELFF,TRBD1,TRBJ2-2,TRBV7-8
CASSQGGQSYGYTF,TRBD1,TRBJ1-2,TRBV27
CASSSGTGTTGELFF,TRBD1,TRBJ2-2,TRBV5-1
CASSLAVYNSPLHF,.,TRBJ1-6,TRBV5-5
CASSTGQEGTDTQYF,TRBD1,TRBJ2-3,TRBV10-1
CASSYLQGNTEAFF,.,TRBJ1-1,TRBV6-5
CASSPGQGRDNEQFF,TRBD1,TRBJ2-1,TRBV4-3
CASRFGKGTAEKLFF,.,TRBJ1-4,TRBV12-1
CASSEEQGPRGYTF,TRBD1,TRBJ1-2,TRBV4-3
CASSPETINEKLFF,.,TRBJ1-4,TRBV18
CASSLDRSYEQYF,TRBD1,TRBJ2-7,TRBV7-9
CASSAAGGNTEAFF,.,TRBJ1-1,TRBV2
CASSLGMNTGESYTF,.,TRBJ1-2,TRBV5-6
CASNPTGSGDTQYF,TRBD1,TRBJ2-3,TRBV5-4
CASKRTGAYTGELFF,TRBD1,TRBJ2-2,TRBV2
CASGLEVSGVGEQFF,.,TRBJ2-1,TRBV7-2
CASSPRGDEQYF,.,TRBJ2-7,TRBV7-8
CASSLGGGLTEAFF,.,TRBJ1-1,TRBV11-2
CASSPSFGTINTGELFF,TRBD2,TRBJ2-2,TRBV9
CSVVRLAKNIQYF,.,TRBJ2-4,TRBV29-1
CATQTAYNEQFF,.,TRBJ2-1,TRBV10-3